This is a list of T cell receptor beta chains from one sample in a study of monozygotic twins with cystic fibrosis. TCRdb keeps only in-frame clones here, not all; method: immunoSEQ multiplex PCR. The profile shows 30,000 to 35,000 clones, roughly 96% of them singletons. The specimen was blood. The source is a girl aged 2 to 10 with cystic fibrosis. The CDR3 runs from the conserved cysteine through the conserved F or W. A D gene is named only where the DNA matches it firmly. Clone size appears in some rows only: once, few, many, or a class for an expanded clone.

V	J	size	D	CDR3	DNA
TRBV19	TRBJ1-5	-	-	CASSLQSRAVGNQPQHF	TGTGCCAGTAGTCTTCAAAGCAGGGCAGTAGGGAATCAGCCCCAGCATTTT
TRBV12-5	TRBJ2-4	-	-	CASGPGRPLAKNIQYF	TGTGCTAGTGGTCCAGGTAGGCCCCTAGCCAAAAACATTCAGTACTTC
TRBV30	TRBJ1-1	-	-	CAWSVHPAGSEAFF	TGTGCCTGGAGTGTACACCCCGCCGGGTCCGAAGCTTTCTTT
TRBV27	TRBJ2-5	-	-	CASSPGGFQETQYF	TGTGCCAGCAGTCCTGGAGGCTTCCAAGAGACCCAGTACTTC
TRBV2	TRBJ2-1	-	-	CASTGDSYNEQFF	TGTGCCAGCACCGGGGACTCCTACAATGAGCAGTTCTTC
TRBV7-8	TRBJ2-3	-	-	CASSHYDADTQYF	TGTGCCAGCAGCCATTACGACGCAGATACGCAGTATTTT
TRBV2	TRBJ2-1	-	TRBD2	CASRLGAGGIYNEQFF	TGTGCCAGCAGGCTAGGGGCGGGAGGGATCTACAATGAGCAGTTCTTC
TRBV27	TRBJ1-2	-	TRBD1	CASSRRDRGRGYTF	TGTGCCAGCAGTCGACGAGACAGGGGTCGCGGCTACACCTTC
TRBV9	TRBJ2-7	-	-	CASSGAGASYEQYF	TGTGCCAGCAGCGGAGCCGGGGCCTCCTACGAGCAGTACTTC
TRBV18	TRBJ1-2	-	TRBD1	CASSPFRMGQGKLNGYTF	TGTGCCAGCTCACCATTTCGAATGGGACAGGGCAAACTAAATGGCTACACCTTC
TRBV9	TRBJ1-2	-	TRBD1	CASSVVTGGDGYTF	TGTGCCAGCAGCGTAGTAACAGGGGGCGATGGCTACACCTTC
TRBV19	TRBJ2-7	once	TRBD2	CASSTSGGTYEQYF	TGTGCCAGTTCCACTAGCGGGGGGACCTACGAGCAGTACTTC
TRBV5-6	TRBJ2-2	-	-	CASSLVANTGELFF	TGTGCCAGCAGCTTGGTAGCGAACACCGGGGAGCTGTTTTTT
TRBV28	TRBJ2-7	-	-	CASSPTRREQYF	TGTGCCAGCAGCCCGACTCGTCGGGAGCAGTACTTC
TRBV5-4	TRBJ2-3	-	-	CASSLVGLGTDTQYF	TGTGCCAGCAGCTTGGTGGGGTTGGGTACAGATACGCAGTATTTT
TRBV4-1	TRBJ1-5	-	-	CASSQEQEPQHF	TGCGCCAGCAGCCAAGAACAGGAGCCCCAGCATTTT
TRBV27	TRBJ2-6	-	TRBD1	CASSPGPGQGAGGANVLTF	TGTGCCAGCAGTCCCGGTCCGGGACAGGGGGCGGGTGGGGCCAACGTCCTGACTTTC
TRBV29-1	TRBJ1-3	-	-	CSVETGNTIYF	TGCAGCGTTGAAACCGGAAACACCATATATTTT
TRBV2	TRBJ1-1	-	-	CASSDAGNTEAFF	TGTGCCAGCAGTGACGCCGGGAACACTGAAGCTTTCTTT
TRBV6-1	TRBJ2-1	-	TRBD1	CASGVTDRDVNEQFF	TGTGCCAGCGGGGTTACCGACAGGGACGTAAATGAGCAGTTCTTC
TRBV25-1	TRBJ2-7	-	-	CASSESWGLIMRF	TGTGCCAGCAGTGAATCCTGGGGACTCATCATGCGCTTC
TRBV29-1	TRBJ1-2	-	TRBD1	CSVELQGVNYGYTF	TGCAGCGTTGAGCTCCAGGGGGTTAACTATGGCTACACCTTC
TRBV10-2	TRBJ2-2	-	-	CASRKNTGELFF	TGCGCCAGCAGAAAAAACACCGGGGAGCTGTTTTTT
TRBV9	TRBJ1-2	once	-	CASSAPGLYGYTF	TGTGCCAGCAGCGCACCAGGACTCTATGGCTACACCTTC
TRBV25-1	TRBJ2-6	-	-	CASSENSGANVLTF	TGTGCCAGCAGTGAAAACTCTGGGGCCAACGTCCTGACTTTC
TRBV30	TRBJ1-1	-	-	CALWGGEVNTEAFF	TGTGCCTTGTGGGGGGGCGAGGTGAACACTGAAGCTTTCTTT
TRBV28	TRBJ1-1	-	-	CASRDSGTEREAFF	TGTGCCAGCCGCGATTCCGGGACCGAACGTGAAGCTTTCTTT
TRBV29-1	TRBJ2-5	-	TRBD2	CSGGTSGSAKETQYF	TGCAGCGGGGGGACTAGCGGGAGTGCGAAAGAGACCCAGTACTTC
TRBV7-9	TRBJ1-5	-	-	CASSLRDSNQPQHF	TGTGCCAGCAGCTTGAGGGATAGCAATCAGCCCCAGCATTTT
TRBV30	TRBJ1-2	once	-	CAWSVSRMTNYGYTF	TGTGCCTGGAGTGTATCCAGGATGACTAACTATGGCTACACCTTC
TRBV4-1	TRBJ2-7	-	-	CASSPTAFVKEQYF	TGCGCCAGCAGCCCAACAGCTTTTGTCAAAGAGCAGTACTTC
TRBV2	TRBJ2-1	-	-	CAWSPGKREQFF	TGTGCCTGGTCCCCGGGAAAACGGGAGCAGTTCTTC
TRBV30	TRBJ2-2	once	-	CAWSAPGGATPGELFF	TGTGCCTGGAGTGCCCCGGGGGGCGCCACCCCCGGGGAGCTGTTTTTT
TRBV7-8	TRBJ1-5	-	-	CASSLAGEEWSNQPQHF	TGTGCCAGCAGCTTAGCAGGGGAGGAGTGGAGCAATCAGCCCCAGCATTTT
TRBV2	TRBJ1-4	-	TRBD1	CASRYRGEKLFF	TGTGCCAGCAGGTACAGGGGTGAAAAACTGTTTTTT
TRBV30	TRBJ2-1	-	-	CAWSGSPGSSYNEQFF	TGTGCCTGGAGTGGAAGCCCAGGGAGCTCCTACAATGAGCAGTTCTTC
TRBV5-6	TRBJ2-7	-	-	CASSRIQGNEQYF	TGTGCCAGCAGCCGGATACAGGGTAACGAGCAGTACTTC
TRBV7-2	TRBJ2-1	once	TRBD2	CASSLAGGSNEQFF	TGTGCCAGCAGCTTGGCGGGAGGGAGCAATGAGCAGTTCTTC
TRBV29-1	TRBJ2-1	-	TRBD1	CSVEGGQGNEQFF	TGCAGCGTTGAAGGGGGACAGGGGAATGAGCAGTTCTTC
TRBV7-9	TRBJ2-1	-	-	CASSVNSDEQFF	TGTGCCAGCAGCGTAAACAGCGATGAGCAGTTCTTC
TRBV7-2	TRBJ1-1	-	TRBD1	CASSDTDRGYTEAFF	TGTGCCAGCAGCGATACCGACAGGGGCTACACTGAAGCTTTCTTT
TRBV18	TRBJ2-5	-	-	CASSPSPPGYQETQYF	TGTGCCAGCTCACCCTCCCCCCCGGGGTACCAAGAGACCCAGTACTTC
TRBV4-2	TRBJ1-5	-	-	CASSQTGYSNQPQHF	TGTGCCAGCAGCCAGACAGGCTATAGCAATCAGCCCCAGCATTTT
TRBV7-2	TRBJ2-3	-	TRBD2	CASSFEAGGNTQYF	TGTGCCAGCAGCTTTGAAGCGGGAGGCAATACGCAGTATTTT
TRBV6-5	TRBJ2-1	-	-	CASSARPYDNEQFF	TGTGCCAGCAGTGCGCGGCCTTACGACAATGAGCAGTTCTTC
TRBV10-3	TRBJ1-6	-	-	CAISVGGNSYNSPLHF	TGTGCCATCAGTGTAGGTGGGAACTCCTATAATTCACCCCTCCACTTT
TRBV2	TRBJ2-5	once	-	CASTIRETQYF	TGTGCCAGCACAATTAGGGAGACCCAGTACTTC
TRBV11-3	TRBJ2-2	-	-	CASKMQPTGELFF	TGTGCCAGTAAGATGCAGCCCACCGGGGAGCTGTTTTTT
TRBV5-4	TRBJ1-1	-	TRBD1	CASSIRGQDTEAFF	TGTGCCAGCAGTATCAGGGGGCAAGACACTGAAGCTTTCTTT
TRBV6-1	TRBJ1-1	-	-	CASILNRVGGEAFF	TGTGCCAGCATACTAAACCGGGTCGGGGGTGAAGCTTTCTTT
TRBV5-1	TRBJ1-4	-	-	CASSIQDGGEKLFF	TGCGCCAGCAGTATACAGGACGGGGGTGAAAAACTGTTTTTT
TRBV19	TRBJ1-5	-	-	CASSIGRGGRGKPQHF	TGTGCCAGTAGTATTGGTAGGGGCGGCCGAGGGAAGCCCCAGCATTTT
TRBV5-1	TRBJ1-1	-	TRBD1	CASSAHRDRDTEAFF	TGCGCCAGCAGCGCACACCGGGACAGGGACACTGAAGCTTTCTTT
TRBV7-9	TRBJ2-1	-	-	CASSSSLAGLFNEQFF	TGTGCCAGCAGCTCCTCACTAGCAGGTTTGTTCAATGAGCAGTTCTTC
TRBV4-1	TRBJ2-7	-	-	CASRISDNSYEQYF	TGCGCCAGCAGGATCTCTGACAACTCCTACGAGCAGTACTTC
TRBV30	TRBJ1-2	few	-	CAWSRQDYGYTF	TGTGCCTGGAGTAGACAGGACTATGGCTACACCTTC
TRBV6-5	TRBJ2-1	once	TRBD2	CASSYFLTSVYNEQFF	TGTGCCAGCAGTTACTTTCTCACTAGCGTTTACAATGAGCAGTTCTTC
TRBV5-1	TRBJ1-1	-	-	CASSPGARKNTEAFF	TGCGCCAGCAGCCCCGGGGCACGAAAGAACACTGAAGCTTTCTTT
TRBV15	TRBJ1-2	-	-	CATSREPGNYGYTF	TGTGCCACCAGCAGAGAACCAGGCAACTATGGCTACACCTTC